This T cell receptor (beta chain) was obtained from a study of T-cell reconstitution after alpha-beta-depleted transplantation in children. The library targeted TCRbeta and was prepared with unique molecular identifiers. TCRdb fed the PCR reads into MiXCR, producing one record per CDR3 protein. The sample has fewer than 400,000 distinct CDR3 sequences; approximately 23% are singletons. Germline V lookup: CDR1 SNHLY, CDR2 FYNNEI. V was cut by 10 bases and J by 5 bases, with 17 bases left in between. The CDR3 loop spans 13 amino acids. This TCR was sampled from a male patient aged 10-17 years who had a stem cell transplant for acute lymphoblastic leukemia, so the T cells may come from the graft donor. The chain combines TRBV2 with TRBJ2-5; no firm D call. The input for sequencing was PBMCs, mostly from graft donor cells, taken 180 days after TCRalphabeta/CD19-depleted stem cell transplant. Here the CDR3 DNA reads TGTGCCAACACGGGCCACGGTGGGGAGACCCAGTACTTC. Translated: CANTGHGGETQYF.